This T cell receptor beta chain was captured by sequencing in a study of T cell changes during pregnancy in multiple sclerosis. The CDR3 extends over 15 amino acids. Per germline, CDR1 LGHNA and CDR2 YNFKEQ. The ends lost 4 bases at V and 13 bases at J; junction bases unmatched: 12. The table came from immunoSEQ multiplex PCR; TCRdb's copy has only in-frame clones and leaves some out. This sample has roughly 80,000 clones, with 89% found just once. This receptor was obtained from a female donor with multiple sclerosis, enrolled in a pregnancy study. The sequencing used peripheral blood, collected before pregnancy. The J gene is TRBJ1-6, the V gene TRBV4-2; 8 nucleotides agree with TRBD1. The CDR3 nucleotides are TGTGCCAGCAGCCGTAACTTCAGGGGGCGAACGCCCCTCCACTTT. Translating it yields CASSRNFRGRTPLHF.